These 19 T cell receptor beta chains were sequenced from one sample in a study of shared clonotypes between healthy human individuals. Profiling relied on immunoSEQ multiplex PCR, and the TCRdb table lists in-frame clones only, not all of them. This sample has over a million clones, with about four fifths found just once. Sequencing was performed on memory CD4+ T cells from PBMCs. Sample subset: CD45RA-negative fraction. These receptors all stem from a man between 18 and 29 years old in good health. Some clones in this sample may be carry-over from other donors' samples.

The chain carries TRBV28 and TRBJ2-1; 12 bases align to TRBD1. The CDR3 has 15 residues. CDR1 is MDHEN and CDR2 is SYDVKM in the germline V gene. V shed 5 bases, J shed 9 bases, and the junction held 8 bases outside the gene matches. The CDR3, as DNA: TGTGCCAGCAGTATCATGGGACAGGGGGCGAGTGAGCAGTTCTTC. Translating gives CASSIMGQGASEQFF.

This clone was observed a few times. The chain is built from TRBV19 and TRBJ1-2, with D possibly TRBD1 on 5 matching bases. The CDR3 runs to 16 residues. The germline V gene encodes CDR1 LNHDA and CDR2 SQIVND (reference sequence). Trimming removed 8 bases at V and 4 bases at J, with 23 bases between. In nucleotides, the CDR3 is TGTGCCAGTGAACGGGGCAGGTCCCCTTCGGGCTATGGCTACACCTTC. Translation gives CASERGRSPSGYGYTF.

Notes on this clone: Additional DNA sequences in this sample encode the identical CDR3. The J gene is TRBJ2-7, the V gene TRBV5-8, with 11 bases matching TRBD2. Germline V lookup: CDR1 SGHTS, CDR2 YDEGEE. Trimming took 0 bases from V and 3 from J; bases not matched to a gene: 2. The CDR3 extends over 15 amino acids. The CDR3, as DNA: TGTGCCAGCAGCTTGGGACTAGCGGGGATCTACGAGCAGTACTTC. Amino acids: CASSLGLAGIYEQYF. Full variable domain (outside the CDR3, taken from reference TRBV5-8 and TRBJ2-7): EAGVTQSPTHLIKTRGQQATLRCSPISGHTSVYWYQQALGLGLQFLLWYDEGEERNRGNFPPRFSGRQFPNYSSELNVNALELEDSALYLCASSLGLAGIYEQYFGPGTRLTVT.

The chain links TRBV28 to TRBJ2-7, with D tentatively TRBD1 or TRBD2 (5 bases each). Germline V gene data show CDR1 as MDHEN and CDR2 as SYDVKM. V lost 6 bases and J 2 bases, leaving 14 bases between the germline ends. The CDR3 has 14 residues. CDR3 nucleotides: TGTGCCAGCAGCCGGACGGGACCAGCCTACGAGCAGTACTTC. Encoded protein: CASSRTGPAYEQYF.

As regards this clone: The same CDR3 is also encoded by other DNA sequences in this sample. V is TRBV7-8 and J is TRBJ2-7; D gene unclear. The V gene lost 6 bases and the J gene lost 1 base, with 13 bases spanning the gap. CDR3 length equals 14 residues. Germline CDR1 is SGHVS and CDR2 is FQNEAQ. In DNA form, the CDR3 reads TGTGCCAGCAGTCCGTACCCTTCGTCCTACGAGCAGTACTTC. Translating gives CASSPYPSSYEQYF.

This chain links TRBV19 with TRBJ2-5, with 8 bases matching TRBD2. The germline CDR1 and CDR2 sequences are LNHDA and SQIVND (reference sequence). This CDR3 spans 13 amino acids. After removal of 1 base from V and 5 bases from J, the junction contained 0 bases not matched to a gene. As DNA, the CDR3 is TGTGCCAGTAGTATAGCGGGAGGGGAGACCCAGTACTTC. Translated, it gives CASSIAGGETQYF.

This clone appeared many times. This CDR3 reads CSASPFGGYTF. The CDR3 DNA reads TGCAGTGCTAGCCCGTTTGGTGGCTACACCTTC. V is TRBV20-1 and J is TRBJ1-2; no clear D. The CDR3 contains 11 residues. The V end lost 3 bases, the J end lost 7 bases, and 9 bases lay between the germline ends. Germline CDR1 is DFQATT and CDR2 is SNEGSKA (reference sequence).

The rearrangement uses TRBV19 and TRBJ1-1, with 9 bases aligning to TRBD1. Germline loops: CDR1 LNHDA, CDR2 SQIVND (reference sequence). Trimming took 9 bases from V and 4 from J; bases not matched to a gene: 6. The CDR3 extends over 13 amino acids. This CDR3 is CASRDRATTEAFF. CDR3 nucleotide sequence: TGTGCCAGCCGGGACAGGGCAACCACTGAAGCTTTCTTT.

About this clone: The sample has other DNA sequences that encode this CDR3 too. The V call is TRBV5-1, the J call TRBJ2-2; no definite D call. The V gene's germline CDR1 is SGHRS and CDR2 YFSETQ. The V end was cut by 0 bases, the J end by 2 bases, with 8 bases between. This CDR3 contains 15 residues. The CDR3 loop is CASSLAGPNTGELFF. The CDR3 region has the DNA TGCGCCAGCAGCTTGGCGGGCCCCAACACCGGGGAGCTGTTTTTT.

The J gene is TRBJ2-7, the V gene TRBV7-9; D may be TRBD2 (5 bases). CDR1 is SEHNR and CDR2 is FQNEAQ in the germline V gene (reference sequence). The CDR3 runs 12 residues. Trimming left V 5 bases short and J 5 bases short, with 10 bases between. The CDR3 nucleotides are TGTGCCAGCAGCAAACTAGAGGACGAGCAGTACTTC. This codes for CASSKLEDEQYF. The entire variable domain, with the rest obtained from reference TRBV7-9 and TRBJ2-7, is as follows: DTGVSQNPRHKITKRGQNVTFRCDPISEHNRLYWYRQTLGQGPEFLTYFQNEAQLEKSRLLSDRFSAERPKGSFSTLEIQRTEQGDSAMYLCASSKLEDEQYFGPGTRLTVT.

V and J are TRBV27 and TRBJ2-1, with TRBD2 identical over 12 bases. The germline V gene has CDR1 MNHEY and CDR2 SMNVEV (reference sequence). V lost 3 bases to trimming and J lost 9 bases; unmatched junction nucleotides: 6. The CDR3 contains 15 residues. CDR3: CASSFLLAGGGEQFF. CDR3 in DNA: TGTGCCAGCAGTTTCCTCCTAGCGGGAGGGGGTGAGCAGTTCTTC.

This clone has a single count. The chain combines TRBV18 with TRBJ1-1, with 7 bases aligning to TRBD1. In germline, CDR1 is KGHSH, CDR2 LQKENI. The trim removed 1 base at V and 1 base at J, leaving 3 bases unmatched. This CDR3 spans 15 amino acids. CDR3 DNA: TGTGCCAGCTCACCACAAACAGGGGCGAACACTGAAGCTTTCTTT. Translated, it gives CASSPQTGANTEAFF.

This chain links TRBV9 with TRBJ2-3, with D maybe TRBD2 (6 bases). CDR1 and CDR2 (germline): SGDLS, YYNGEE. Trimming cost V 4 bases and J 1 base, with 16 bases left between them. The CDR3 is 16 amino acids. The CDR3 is CASSPAGASGTDTQYF. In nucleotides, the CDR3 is TGTGCCAGCAGCCCCGCCGGCGCTAGCGGCACAGATACGCAGTATTTT. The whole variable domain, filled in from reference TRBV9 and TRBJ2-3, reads DSGVTQTPKHLITATGQRVTLRCSPRSGDLSVYWYQQSLDQGLQFLIQYYNGEERAKGNILERFSAQQFPDLHSELNLSSLELGDSALYFCASSPAGASGTDTQYFGPGTRLTVL.

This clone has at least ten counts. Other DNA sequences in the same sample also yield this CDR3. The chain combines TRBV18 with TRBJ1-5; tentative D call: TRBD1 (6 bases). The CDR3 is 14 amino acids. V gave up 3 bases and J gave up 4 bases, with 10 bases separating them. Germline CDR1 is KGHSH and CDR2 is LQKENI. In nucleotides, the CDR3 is TGTGCCAGCTCACCGCTGGACAGAAATCAGCCCCAGCATTTT. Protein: CASSPLDRNQPQHF.

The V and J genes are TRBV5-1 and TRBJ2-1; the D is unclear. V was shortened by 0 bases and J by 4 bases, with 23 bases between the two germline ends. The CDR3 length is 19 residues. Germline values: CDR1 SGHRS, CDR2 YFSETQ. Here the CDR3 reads CASSLARGGRSLDYNEQFF. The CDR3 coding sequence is TGCGCCAGCAGCTTGGCCAGAGGTGGAAGGTCCCTGGATTACAATGAGCAGTTCTTC.

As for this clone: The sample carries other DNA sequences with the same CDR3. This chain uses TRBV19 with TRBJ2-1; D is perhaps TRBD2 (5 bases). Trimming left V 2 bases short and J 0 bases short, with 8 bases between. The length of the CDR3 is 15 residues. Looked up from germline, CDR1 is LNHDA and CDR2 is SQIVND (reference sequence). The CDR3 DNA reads TGTGCCAGTAGTATAAGCGGCAGCTCCTACAATGAGCAGTTCTTC. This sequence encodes CASSISGSSYNEQFF.

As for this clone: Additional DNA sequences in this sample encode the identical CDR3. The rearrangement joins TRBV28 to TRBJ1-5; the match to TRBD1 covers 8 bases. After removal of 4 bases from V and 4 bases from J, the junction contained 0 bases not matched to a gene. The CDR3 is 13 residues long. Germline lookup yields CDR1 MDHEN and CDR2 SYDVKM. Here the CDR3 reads CASSWDRNQPQHF. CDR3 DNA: TGTGCCAGCAGTTGGGACAGGAATCAGCCCCAGCATTTT.

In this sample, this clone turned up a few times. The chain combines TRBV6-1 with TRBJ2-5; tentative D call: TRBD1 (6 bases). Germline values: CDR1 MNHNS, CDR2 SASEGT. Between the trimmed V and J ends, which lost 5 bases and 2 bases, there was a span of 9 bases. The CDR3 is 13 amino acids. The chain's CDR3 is CASSFRGQETQYF. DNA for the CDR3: TGTGCCAGCAGTTTCAGGGGACAAGAGACCCAGTACTTC.

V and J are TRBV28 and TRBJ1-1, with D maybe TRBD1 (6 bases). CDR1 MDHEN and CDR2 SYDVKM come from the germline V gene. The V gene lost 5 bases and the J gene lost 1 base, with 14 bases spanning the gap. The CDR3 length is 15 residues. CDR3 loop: CASSIYRVKNTEAFF. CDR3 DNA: TGTGCCAGCAGTATCTACAGGGTTAAGAACACTGAAGCTTTCTTT. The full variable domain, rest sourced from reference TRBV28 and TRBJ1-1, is DVKVTQSSRYLVKRTGEKVFLECVQDMDHENMFWYRQDPGLGLRLIYFSYDVKMKEKGDIPEGYSVSREKKERFSLILESASTNQTSMYLCASSIYRVKNTEAFFGQGTRLTVV.